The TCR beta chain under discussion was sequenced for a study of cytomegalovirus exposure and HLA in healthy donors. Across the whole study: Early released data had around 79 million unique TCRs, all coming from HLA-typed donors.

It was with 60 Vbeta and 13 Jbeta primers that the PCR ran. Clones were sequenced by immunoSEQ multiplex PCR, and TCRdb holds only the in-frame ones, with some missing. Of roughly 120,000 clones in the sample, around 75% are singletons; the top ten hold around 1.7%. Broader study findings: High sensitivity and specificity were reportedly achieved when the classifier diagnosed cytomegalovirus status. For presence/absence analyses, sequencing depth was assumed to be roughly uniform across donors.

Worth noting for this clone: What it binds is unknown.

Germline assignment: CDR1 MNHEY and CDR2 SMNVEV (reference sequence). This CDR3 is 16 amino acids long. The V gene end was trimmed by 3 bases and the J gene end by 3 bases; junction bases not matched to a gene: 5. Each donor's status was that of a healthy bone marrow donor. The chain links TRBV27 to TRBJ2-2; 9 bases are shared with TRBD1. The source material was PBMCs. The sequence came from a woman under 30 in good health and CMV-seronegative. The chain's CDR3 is CASSLRTGVDTGELFF. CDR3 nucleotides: TGTGCCAGCAGTTTGAGGACAGGGGTGGACACCGGGGAGCTGTTTTTT.